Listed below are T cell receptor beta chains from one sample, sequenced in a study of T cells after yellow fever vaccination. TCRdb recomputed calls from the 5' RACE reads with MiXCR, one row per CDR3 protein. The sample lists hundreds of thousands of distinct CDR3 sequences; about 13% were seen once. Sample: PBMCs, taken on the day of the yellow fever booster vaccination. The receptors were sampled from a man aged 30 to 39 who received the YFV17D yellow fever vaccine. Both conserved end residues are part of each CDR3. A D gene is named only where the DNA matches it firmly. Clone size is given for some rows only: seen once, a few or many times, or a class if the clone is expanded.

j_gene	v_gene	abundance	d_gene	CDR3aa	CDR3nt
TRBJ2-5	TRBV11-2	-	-	CASSRQLLQETQYF	TGTGCCAGCAGCCGACAGTTACTCCAAGAGACCCAGTACTTC
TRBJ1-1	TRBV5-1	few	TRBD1	CASSGQGTEAFF	TGCGCCAGCAGCGGACAGGGCACTGAAGCTTTCTTT
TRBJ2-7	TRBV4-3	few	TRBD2	CASSQVFTSVPYEQYF	TGCGCCAGCAGCCAAGTTTTTACTAGCGTCCCCTACGAGCAGTACTTC
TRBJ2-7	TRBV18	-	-	CASSPRTVSFYEQYF	TGTGCCAGCTCACCACGGACAGTATCATTCTACGAGCAGTACTTC
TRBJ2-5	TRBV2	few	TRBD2	CASSERTSALQETQYF	TGTGCCAGCAGCGAGCGGACTAGCGCCCTACAAGAGACCCAGTACTTC
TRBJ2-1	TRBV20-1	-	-	CSASGTLNEQFF	TGCAGTGCTAGCGGGACCCTCAATGAGCAGTTCTTC
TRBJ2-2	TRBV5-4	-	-	CASSLAGRVRNGELFF	TGTGCCAGCAGCTTGGCCGGCAGGGTTCGCAACGGGGAGCTGTTTTTT
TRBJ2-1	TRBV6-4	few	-	CASSDSTSGRDEQFF	TGTGCCAGCAGTGACTCGACATCAGGGAGAGATGAGCAGTTCTTC
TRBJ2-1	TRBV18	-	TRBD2	CASSPPGTSLHNEQFF	TGTGCCAGCTCACCACCCGGGACTAGTCTCCACAATGAGCAGTTCTTC
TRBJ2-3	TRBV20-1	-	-	CSAPIPGDIDTQYF	TGCAGTGCTCCGATTCCAGGCGACATAGATACGCAGTATTTT
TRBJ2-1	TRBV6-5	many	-	CASSHGDPPRNEQFF	TGTGCCAGCAGTCACGGTGACCCGCCGCGGAATGAGCAGTTCTTC
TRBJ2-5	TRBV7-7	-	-	CASSPGASSGETQYF	TGTGCCAGCAGCCCGGGGGCCTCATCGGGAGAGACCCAGTACTTC
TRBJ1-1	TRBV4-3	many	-	CASSQADYREAFF	TGCGCCAGCAGCCAGGCGGACTACCGTGAAGCTTTCTTT
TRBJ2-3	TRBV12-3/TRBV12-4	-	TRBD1	CASTFVTGGEADTQYF	TGTGCCAGCACCTTTGTGACAGGGGGAGAGGCAGATACGCAGTATTTT
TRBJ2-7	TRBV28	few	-	CASSPAPPKEQYF	TGTGCCAGCAGTCCCGCCCCCCCCAAGGAGCAGTACTTC
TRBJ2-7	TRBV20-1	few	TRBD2	CSARDPSGISEQYF	TGCAGTGCTAGAGATCCTAGCGGGATTAGCGAGCAGTACTTC
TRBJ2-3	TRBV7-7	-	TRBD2	CASSSGLAGWSTQYF	TGTGCCAGCAGCTCCGGACTAGCGGGTTGGAGCACGCAGTATTTT
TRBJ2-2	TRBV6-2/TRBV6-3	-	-	CASTVTGRWLTGELFF	TGTGCCAGCACCGTCACGGGTCGATGGCTCACCGGGGAGCTGTTTTTT
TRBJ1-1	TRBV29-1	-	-	CSAEGASRTEAFF	TGCAGCGCCGAAGGGGCCAGCAGAACTGAAGCTTTCTTT
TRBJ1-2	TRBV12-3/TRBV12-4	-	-	CASSTSGTAGGYTF	TGTGCCAGCAGCACCTCTGGGACGGCGGGTGGCTACACCTTC
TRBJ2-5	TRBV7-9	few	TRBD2	CASSSPPSGSETQYF	TGTGCCAGCAGCTCCCCCCCTAGCGGGAGTGAGACCCAGTACTTC
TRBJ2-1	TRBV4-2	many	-	CASSQDRVSYNEQFF	TGTGCCAGCAGCCAAGACCGCGTTTCCTACAATGAGCAGTTCTTC
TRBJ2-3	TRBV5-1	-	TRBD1	CASSSTRDRGWGTDTQYF	TGCGCCAGCAGCTCCACACGGGACAGGGGATGGGGCACAGATACGCAGTATTTT
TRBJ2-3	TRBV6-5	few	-	CASRAGGDTQYF	TGTGCCAGCAGGGCCGGCGGGGATACGCAGTATTTT
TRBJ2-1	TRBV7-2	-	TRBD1	CASSTGQGGWQFF	TGTGCCAGCAGCACGGGACAGGGGGGGTGGCAGTTCTTC
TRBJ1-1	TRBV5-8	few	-	CASSYSRTVNTEAFF	TGTGCCAGCAGCTATTCAAGAACGGTGAACACTGAAGCTTTCTTT
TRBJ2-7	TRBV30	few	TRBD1	CAWIPGQGVYEQYF	TGTGCCTGGATTCCGGGACAGGGTGTCTACGAGCAGTACTTC
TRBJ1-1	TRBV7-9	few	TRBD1	CASSLADRVHEAFF	TGTGCCAGCAGCTTAGCTGACAGGGTCCATGAAGCTTTCTTT
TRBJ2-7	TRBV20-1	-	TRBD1	CSAEVDRGHREQYF	TGCAGTGCTGAAGTGGACAGGGGACATCGCGAGCAGTACTTC
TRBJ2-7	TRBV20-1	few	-	CSASGGQLSYEQYF	TGCAGTGCTAGCGGGGGCCAACTTTCCTACGAGCAGTACTTC
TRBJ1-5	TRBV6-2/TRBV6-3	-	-	CASSSTFPNQPQHF	TGTGCCAGCAGTTCCACATTCCCCAATCAGCCCCAGCATTTT
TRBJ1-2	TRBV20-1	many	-	CSARETGRPNYGYTF	TGCAGTGCTAGAGAGACGGGACGTCCGAACTATGGCTACACCTTC
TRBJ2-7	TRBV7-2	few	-	CASSLESGAMSYEQYF	TGTGCCAGCAGCTTAGAATCAGGGGCAATGTCCTACGAGCAGTACTTC
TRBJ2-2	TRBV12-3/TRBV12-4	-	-	CASRVSGANTGELFF	TGTGCCAGCAGGGTTAGCGGAGCGAACACCGGGGAGCTGTTTTTT
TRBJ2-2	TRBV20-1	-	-	CSARPGTEKNTGELFF	TGCAGTGCTAGACCCGGGACGGAGAAAAACACCGGGGAGCTGTTTTTT
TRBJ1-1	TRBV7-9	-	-	CASSGWGTNTEAFF	TGTGCCAGCAGTGGTTGGGGCACGAACACTGAAGCTTTCTTT
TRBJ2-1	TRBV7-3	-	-	CASSSGNNNEQFF	TGTGCCAGCAGCTCCGGCAATAACAATGAGCAGTTCTTC
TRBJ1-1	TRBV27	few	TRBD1	CASSLATGGGRAFF	TGTGCCAGCAGTTTGGCCACAGGGGGTGGCCGAGCTTTCTTT
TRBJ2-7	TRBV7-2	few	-	CASSTPGGALKQYF	TGTGCCAGCAGCACACCCGGGGGAGCCCTTAAGCAGTACTTC
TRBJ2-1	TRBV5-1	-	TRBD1	CASSLVFSGDSFLNEQFF	TGCGCCAGCAGCTTAGTCTTCTCTGGGGACAGTTTCCTTAATGAGCAGTTCTTC
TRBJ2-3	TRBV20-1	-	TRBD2	CSASGLAGRTDTQYF	TGCAGTGCTTCGGGTCTAGCGGGACGGACAGATACGCAGTATTTT
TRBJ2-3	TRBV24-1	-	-	CATSDSRTSTDTQYF	TGTGCCACCAGTGATTCTCGGACTAGCACAGATACGCAGTATTTT
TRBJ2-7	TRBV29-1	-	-	CSVGGDHWEQYF	TGCAGCGTTGGGGGGGACCACTGGGAGCAGTACTTC
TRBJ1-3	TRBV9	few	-	CASSGARENSGNTIYF	TGTGCCAGCTCCGGAGCGAGGGAAAACTCTGGAAACACCATATATTTT
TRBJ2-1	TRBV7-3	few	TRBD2	CASSVTGGSNEQFF	TGTGCCAGCAGCGTGACGGGAGGGTCTAATGAGCAGTTCTTC
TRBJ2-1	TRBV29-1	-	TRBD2	CSVESSLAGRYNEQFF	TGCAGCGTTGAGTCCTCACTAGCGGGACGGTACAATGAGCAGTTCTTC
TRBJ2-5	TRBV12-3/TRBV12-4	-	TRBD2	CASSLGVAGGPSPETQYF	TGTGCCAGCAGTTTAGGGGTTGCGGGAGGGCCCTCGCCGGAGACCCAGTACTTC
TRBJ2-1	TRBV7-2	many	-	CASSFKVGPNEQFF	TGTGCCAGCAGCTTTAAAGTAGGCCCCAATGAGCAGTTCTTC
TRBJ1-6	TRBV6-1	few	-	CASSETGHTSPLHF	TGTGCCAGCAGTGAGACGGGACATACTTCACCCCTCCACTTT
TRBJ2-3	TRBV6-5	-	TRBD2	CASSYNPAGSSDTQYF	TGTGCCAGCAGTTACAACCCAGCGGGGTCGTCAGATACGCAGTATTTT
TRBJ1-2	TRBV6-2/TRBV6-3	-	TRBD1	CASRIQGAGRGYTF	TGTGCCAGCAGGATACAGGGGGCGGGACGTGGCTACACCTTC